This passage covers 5 T cell receptor beta chains from one sample sequenced in a study of shared clonotypes between healthy human individuals. The data were produced by immunoSEQ multiplex PCR, yet TCRdb's version contains in-frame clones alone and is incomplete. The repertoire holds fewer than 2.5 million clones, with approximately 93% as singletons. Material for sequencing was naive CD4+ T cells from PBMCs. Noted subset: CD45RA+ positively selected. These TCRs come from a man aged 18 to 30 in good health. Some clones in this sample may be carry-over from other donors' samples.

The V and J genes are TRBV4-2 and TRBJ1-6; 10 bases are a match to TRBD1. Germline V gene sequence: CDR1 LGHNA, CDR2 YNFKEQ. The CDR3 covers 16 residues. J was trimmed by 5 bases and V by 4 bases; bases with no gene match: 5. In DNA form, the CDR3 reads TGTGCCAGCAGCCCCCCGGGACAGGGGAATAATTCACCCCTCCACTTT. Its protein product is CASSPPGQGNNSPLHF.

This rearrangement joins TRBV4-1 to TRBJ2-4; 16 nucleotides align to TRBD2. The CDR3 spans 18 residues. The trim removed 3 bases at V and 1 base at J, leaving 3 bases unmatched. CDR1 and CDR2 (germline): MGHRA, YSYEKL. The CDR3: CASSQGLAGGLAKNIQYF. The CDR3 bases are TGCGCCAGCAGCCAGGGACTAGCGGGAGGGCTCGCCAAAAACATTCAGTACTTC.

This rearrangement joins TRBV28 to TRBJ2-1, with 8 bases matching TRBD2. Germline assignment: CDR1 MDHEN and CDR2 SYDVKM. The CDR3 totals 19 residues. V shed 8 bases, J shed 8 bases, and the junction held 26 bases outside the gene matches. The CDR3 nucleotides read TGTGCCAGCCCCCCCGCGCCCGGGACTAGGGGAAAACGGAGCTATGAGCAGTTCTTC. Its translation is CASPPAPGTRGKRSYEQFF.

This sequence joins TRBV10-3 and TRBJ1-1; 9 positions agree with TRBD1. In germline, CDR1 is ENHRY, CDR2 SYGVKD. Trimming took 6 bases from V and 6 from J; bases not matched to a gene: 14. The CDR3 contains 16 residues. CDR3 loop: CAIRPGQGLGNPEAFF. CDR3 sequence (DNA): TGTGCCATCAGGCCGGGACAGGGCTTGGGCAACCCTGAAGCTTTCTTT.

V is TRBV28 and J is TRBJ1-3, with a possible D match to TRBD1 (5 bases). CDR1 MDHEN and CDR2 SYDVKM come from the germline V gene. With 5 bases removed from V and 9 bases from J, the gap between germline ends came to 14 bases. This CDR3 spans 13 amino acids. The CDR3 sequence is CASSEGPGGTIYF. The CDR3 DNA reads as TGTGCCAGCAGTGAGGGCCCTGGGGGCACCATATATTTT. Variable domain in full (rest from reference TRBV28 and TRBJ1-3): DVKVTQSSRYLVKRTGEKVFLECVQDMDHENMFWYRQDPGLGLRLIYFSYDVKMKEKGDIPEGYSVSREKKERFSLILESASTNQTSMYLCASSEGPGGTIYFGEGSWLTVV.